These T cell receptor beta chains were read from a single sample in a study of T cells in Graves' hyperthyroidism and ophthalmopathy. TCRdb independently ran MiXCR on the multiplex PCR reads; one entry per CDR3 protein. The profile shows 250,000 to 400,000 distinct CDR3 sequences, roughly 13% of them singletons. The sample consisted of blood. The source of these receptors is a woman aged 40 to 49 with Graves' ophthalmopathy. Both conserved end residues are part of each CDR3. D genes are given only for firm matches. Clone size is shown for a subset of rows, as once, few, many or a class of expanded clone.

V: TRBV6-2/TRBV6-3; J: TRBJ2-2; D: TRBD2; size: many; DNA: TGTGCCAGCAGTCTAGCGGGGGGGCCCGGGGAGCTGTTTTTT; CDR3: CASSLAGGPGELFF
V: TRBV6-2/TRBV6-3; J: TRBJ2-3; D: TRBD2; size: many; DNA: TGTGCCAGCAAATCTAGCGGAGAAGAGGGATCTAGCACAGATACGCAGTATTTT; CDR3: CASKSSGEEGSSTDTQYF
V: TRBV11-2; J: TRBJ2-1; D: .; size: few; DNA: TGTGCCGGCAGCTTTCTCAATGAGCAGTTCTTC; CDR3: CAGSFLNEQFF
V: TRBV7-2; J: TRBJ1-2; D: .; size: many; DNA: TGTGCCAGCAGCTTATACGGACACTATGGCTACACCTTC; CDR3: CASSLYGHYGYTF
V: TRBV27; J: TRBJ2-2; D: TRBD2; size: many; DNA: TGTGCCAGCAGTTTAAGCAGCGGGACCACCGGGGAGCTGTTTTTT; CDR3: CASSLSSGTTGELFF
V: TRBV12-3/TRBV12-4; J: TRBJ2-7; D: .; size: many; DNA: TGTGCCAGCAGTTTAGACAGATTTTACGAGCAGTACTTC; CDR3: CASSLDRFYEQYF
V: TRBV20-1; J: TRBJ1-6; D: .; size: few; DNA: TGCAGTGCCCGGGGGACACGGGTAAATTCACCCCTCCACTTT; CDR3: CSARGTRVNSPLHF
V: TRBV11-3; J: TRBJ1-1; D: .; size: many; DNA: TGTGCCAGCAGCCCCCGGGACAACACTGAAGCTTTCTTT; CDR3: CASSPRDNTEAFF
V: TRBV2; J: TRBJ1-2; D: .; size: many; DNA: TGTGCCAGCAGTGGTCAGGGTGACTATGGCTACACCTTC; CDR3: CASSGQGDYGYTF
V: TRBV20-1; J: TRBJ2-7; D: .; size: .; DNA: TGCAGTGCCCGGGACACCTCCTACGAGCAGTACTTC; CDR3: CSARDTSYEQYF
V: TRBV12-3/TRBV12-4; J: TRBJ2-7; D: TRBD1; size: .; DNA: TGTGCCAGCAGTCCCGGACAGGGGATTCTCGAGCAGTACTTC; CDR3: CASSPGQGILEQYF
V: TRBV27; J: TRBJ2-1; D: .; size: many; DNA: TGTGCCAGCAGTTTCGAACCAATACCCTACAATGAGCAGTTCTTC; CDR3: CASSFEPIPYNEQFF
V: TRBV12-3/TRBV12-4; J: TRBJ1-2; D: TRBD1; size: many; DNA: TGTGCCAGCAGTTTAGTGGGACAGGGAGGGGTGAGCTATGGCTACACCTTC; CDR3: CASSLVGQGGVSYGYTF
V: TRBV6-1; J: TRBJ2-5; D: .; size: many; DNA: TGTGCCAGCAGTCGGGCTAGCGAAGAGACCCAGTACTTC; CDR3: CASSRASEETQYF
V: TRBV7-2; J: TRBJ1-5; D: .; size: many; DNA: TGTGCCAGCAGCTTAGACGTAAATCAGCCCCAGCATTTT; CDR3: CASSLDVNQPQHF
V: TRBV29-1; J: TRBJ2-7; D: .; size: .; DNA: TGCAGCGTTGGAGATAAGACTGGGTACGAGCAGTACTTC; CDR3: CSVGDKTGYEQYF
V: TRBV3-1; J: TRBJ1-1; D: .; size: many; DNA: TGTGCCAGCAGCCAAGAAATAATGGACACTGAAGCTTTCTTT; CDR3: CASSQEIMDTEAFF
V: TRBV10-2; J: TRBJ1-3; D: .; size: .; DNA: TGCGCCAGCAGTGAGCGAGAGATAAACTCTGGAAACACCATATATTTT; CDR3: CASSEREINSGNTIYF
V: TRBV6-1; J: TRBJ1-5; D: .; size: many; DNA: TGTGCCAGCAGTGACGGTGCCAATCAGCCCCAGCATTTT; CDR3: CASSDGANQPQHF
V: TRBV5-1; J: TRBJ2-7; D: TRBD1; size: many; DNA: TGCGCCAGCAGCTTGGCCCAAGTTCAGGGGGACTACGAGCAGTACTTC; CDR3: CASSLAQVQGDYEQYF
V: TRBV20-1; J: TRBJ2-1; D: .; size: .; DNA: TGCAGTGCTAGAGAAAGGGTAGCTGGCGATGAGCAGTTCTTC; CDR3: CSARERVAGDEQFF
V: TRBV19; J: TRBJ2-5; D: TRBD2; size: few; DNA: TGTGCCACTCAGGAGGTAGCGGGGGGTATGCGCGAGACCCAGTACTTC; CDR3: CATQEVAGGMRETQYF
V: TRBV12-3/TRBV12-4; J: TRBJ1-1; D: TRBD1; size: .; DNA: TGTGCCAGCAGTTCCGGGACAGTTAGGAACACTGAAGCTTTCTTT; CDR3: CASSSGTVRNTEAFF
V: TRBV20-1; J: TRBJ2-5; D: TRBD2; size: many; DNA: TGCAGTGGGGTTTACGGCGGGGGACGTCGGGGGACCCAGTACTTC; CDR3: CSGVYGGGRRGTQYF
V: TRBV18; J: TRBJ1-2; D: .; size: few; DNA: TGTGCCAGCTCACTTCGGGACCCCAAACTTGACTATGGCTACACCTTC; CDR3: CASSLRDPKLDYGYTF
V: TRBV4-2; J: TRBJ2-1; D: TRBD1; size: .; DNA: TGTGCCAGCAGACCTCGGACAGGGGGTAATGATGAGCAGTTCTTC; CDR3: CASRPRTGGNDEQFF
V: TRBV6-2/TRBV6-3; J: TRBJ2-2; D: TRBD2; size: many; DNA: TGTGCCAGCAGTTACTCTAGCGGGAGGGCGAACACCGGGGAGCTGTTTTTT; CDR3: CASSYSSGRANTGELFF
V: TRBV10-3; J: TRBJ2-1; D: TRBD2; size: once; DNA: TGTGCCATCAGTGAGTCTGGGACTAGCGGCTGCAATGAGCAGTTCTTC; CDR3: CAISESGTSGCNEQFF
V: TRBV10-3; J: TRBJ1-3; D: .; size: .; DNA: TGTGCCATCAGTGAGTCGGAGGGGATCAGCTCTGGAAACACCATATATTTT; CDR3: CAISESEGISSGNTIYF
V: TRBV2; J: TRBJ1-1; D: .; size: many; DNA: TGTGCCAGCAGTGAAAATGGGCGGGGGGGGAACACTGAAGCTTTCTTT; CDR3: CASSENGRGGNTEAFF
V: TRBV9; J: TRBJ2-7; D: .; size: many; DNA: TGTGCCAGCAGCGTAGTGGGGAGCTCCTACGAGCAGTACTTC; CDR3: CASSVVGSSYEQYF
V: TRBV3-1; J: TRBJ2-3; D: .; size: many; DNA: TGTGCCAGCAGCCAAGATCGGACCCCGCGAAATACGCAGTATTTT; CDR3: CASSQDRTPRNTQYF
V: TRBV20-1; J: TRBJ2-1; D: .; size: .; DNA: TGCAGTGCTAGCCCAGGGGTGGGGGGTACGGGGAGGCAGTTCTTC; CDR3: CSASPGVGGTGRQFF
V: TRBV30; J: TRBJ1-1; D: .; size: .; DNA: TGTGCCTGGACTGTACGACGGTCGATCACTGAAGCTTTCTTT; CDR3: CAWTVRRSITEAFF
V: TRBV5-1; J: TRBJ2-7; D: .; size: many; DNA: TGCGCCAGCAGCTTGTCTCCCGTATCCTACGAGCAGTACTTC; CDR3: CASSLSPVSYEQYF
V: TRBV6-5; J: TRBJ2-3; D: TRBD2; size: many; DNA: TGTGCCAGCAGTTATAGCGGGAGACGCACAGATACGCAGTATTTT; CDR3: CASSYSGRRTDTQYF
V: TRBV4-1; J: TRBJ2-1; D: .; size: .; DNA: TGCGCCAGCAGCCAGACCGTTTCAGTTAGGGGGAATGAGCAGTTCTTC; CDR3: CASSQTVSVRGNEQFF
V: TRBV19; J: TRBJ2-3; D: TRBD2; size: many; DNA: TGTGCCAGTAGTTCCCAGCGGGAGAACACAGATACGCAGTATTTT; CDR3: CASSSQRENTDTQYF
V: TRBV27; J: TRBJ1-1; D: TRBD1; size: few; DNA: TGTGCCAGCAGTAAACAGGGGGCAATGGGGAACACTGAAGCTTTCTTT; CDR3: CASSKQGAMGNTEAFF
V: TRBV3-1; J: TRBJ2-1; D: .; size: many; DNA: TGTGCCAGCAGCCCGCAAGACCGCTACAATGAGCAGTTCTTC; CDR3: CASSPQDRYNEQFF
V: TRBV2; J: TRBJ1-4; D: TRBD1; size: few; DNA: TGTGCCAGCAGTGAACCCAGGACAGGCTATGAAAAACTGTTTTTT; CDR3: CASSEPRTGYEKLFF
V: TRBV20-1; J: TRBJ1-5; D: TRBD1; size: few; DNA: TGCGCGGCGGACAGGGTCCCTTATAGCAATCAGCCCCAGCATTTT; CDR3: CAADRVPYSNQPQHF
V: TRBV18; J: TRBJ2-5; D: .; size: .; DNA: TGTGCCAGCTCACCACCTGATCGGCGGCAAGAGACCCAGTACTTC; CDR3: CASSPPDRRQETQYF
V: TRBV20-1; J: TRBJ2-1; D: .; size: many; DNA: TGCAGTCCCCGAGTAAGCGGGCTCAATGAGCAGTTCTTC; CDR3: CSPRVSGLNEQFF
V: TRBV6-1; J: TRBJ1-5; D: .; size: .; DNA: TGTGCCAGCAGTCCCCCGGGGGGAGGTCAGCCCCAGCATTTT; CDR3: CASSPPGGGQPQHF
V: TRBV19; J: TRBJ2-1; D: TRBD2; size: many; DNA: TGTGCCAGTAGTGTGCGGGGGGGCCAGGGTGAGCAGTTCTTC; CDR3: CASSVRGGQGEQFF
V: TRBV6-1; J: TRBJ2-1; D: .; size: many; DNA: TGTGCCAGCAGTGAAACGGGACGGCTAGGCGTTGGAGAGTTCTTC; CDR3: CASSETGRLGVGEFF
V: TRBV12-5; J: TRBJ1-2; D: .; size: few; DNA: TGTGCTAGTGCCCCCCTCTTAGGGGGCTACACCTTC; CDR3: CASAPLLGGYTF
V: TRBV2; J: TRBJ1-1; D: .; size: many; DNA: TGTGCCAGCAGTGGAGGGGATGGGTATGAAGCTTTCTTT; CDR3: CASSGGDGYEAFF
V: TRBV6-1; J: TRBJ1-1; D: .; size: many; DNA: TGTGCCAGCAGTGCACAGGGCCGGAAGCCTGAAGCTTTCTTT; CDR3: CASSAQGRKPEAFF
V: TRBV5-1; J: TRBJ1-1; D: .; size: many; DNA: TGCGCCAGCAGCTTAGAAGCCCGGAACACTGAAGCTTTCTTT; CDR3: CASSLEARNTEAFF
V: TRBV2; J: TRBJ1-4; D: .; size: few; DNA: TGTGCCAGCAGTGGGGGACGGTCTACTAATGAAAAACTGTTTTTT; CDR3: CASSGGRSTNEKLFF
V: TRBV3-1; J: TRBJ2-2; D: .; size: .; DNA: TGTGCCAGCAGCCTCCGGGACCTGAACACCGGGGAGCTGTTTTTT; CDR3: CASSLRDLNTGELFF
V: TRBV20-1; J: TRBJ1-2; D: TRBD1; size: few; DNA: TGCAGTGCTAGAGTAGCAGGGGGGGACTATGGCTACACCTTC; CDR3: CSARVAGGDYGYTF